These 5 T cell receptor beta chains originate from one sample sequenced in a study of molecular identifiers for immune sequencing clone quantification. TCRdb re-derived calls from the PCR reads in MiXCR, one entry per CDR3 protein. The profile shows about 320,000 distinct CDR3 sequences, about 22% of them singletons. The material sequenced was naive CD8+ T cells from blood, with Jurkat cell RNA spiked in. Subset in this sample: FACS-sorted CD8+CD4-CCR7+CD45RA+ naive T cells. Receptors originate from a human donor in good health. Some libraries in this study had Jurkat cell RNA spiked in.

This clonotype occurred many times. The chain employs TRBV15 and TRBJ2-4, with 7 bases that match TRBD1. V dropped 5 bases and J dropped 6; count of bases not matched to a gene: 10. Germline values: CDR1 LNHNV, CDR2 YYDKDF (reference sequence). This CDR3 region has 15 residues. The CDR3 here is CATSLALGQLNIQYF. CDR3 coding DNA: TGTGCCACCAGCCTAGCCCTGGGACAGCTAAACATTCAGTACTTC. The whole variable domain, remainder taken from reference TRBV15 and TRBJ2-4, is DAMVIQNPRYQVTQFGKPVTLSCSQTLNHNVMYWYQQKSSQAPKLLFHYYDKDFNNEADTPDNFQSRRPNTSFCFLDIRSPGLGDTAMYLCATSLALGQLNIQYFGAGTRLSVL.

This clonotype was detected ten times or more. The gene calls are TRBV5-1 and TRBJ1-1; tentatively, D is TRBD1 (5 bases). The CDR3 is 13 residues long. V lost 8 bases and J lost 0, with 11 bases in between. Germline CDR1 is SGHRS and CDR2 is YFSETQ. CDR3 sequence: CASRGVMNTEAFF. The DNA of the CDR3 is TGCGCCAGTCGGGGGGTTATGAACACTGAAGCTTTCTTT.

Only a few counts were recorded for this clonotype. The rearrangement joins TRBV11-3 to TRBJ2-1; D may be TRBD1 (5 bases). Germline V CDR1 and CDR2: SGHNT, YENEEA. Trimming left V 5 bases short and J 8 bases short, with 13 bases between. The CDR3 spans 13 residues. DNA of the CDR3: TGTGCCAGCAGCCCTCGACAGTGGGATGAGCAGTTCTTC. Translation gives CASSPRQWDEQFF.

Comment on this clonotype: With a much larger clone just one base away, this may be a read error. This chain links TRBV19 with TRBJ2-3, with D perhaps matching TRBD1 (6 bases). The germline CDR1 and CDR2 sequences are LNHDA and SQIVND (reference sequence). CDR3 length: 14 amino acids. DNA for the CDR3: TGTGCCAGTAGTATTGGTGGGGGCGAAGATACGCGGTATTTT. Amino acid sequence: CASSIGGGEDTRYF.

Worth noting for this clonotype: This may be a read error, as it is one base from a much larger clone. The chain joins TRBV5-1 to TRBJ2-3; tentative D call: TRBD2 (6 bases). The CDR3 has 15 residues. Germline CDR1 and CDR2: SGHRS and YFSETQ. V lost 3 bases and J lost 3, with 14 bases in between. CDR3 sequence reads: CASSYPGVETDTQYF. CDR3 sequence (DNA): TGCGCCAGCAGCTACCCGGGAGTTGAGACAGATACGCAGTATTTT.